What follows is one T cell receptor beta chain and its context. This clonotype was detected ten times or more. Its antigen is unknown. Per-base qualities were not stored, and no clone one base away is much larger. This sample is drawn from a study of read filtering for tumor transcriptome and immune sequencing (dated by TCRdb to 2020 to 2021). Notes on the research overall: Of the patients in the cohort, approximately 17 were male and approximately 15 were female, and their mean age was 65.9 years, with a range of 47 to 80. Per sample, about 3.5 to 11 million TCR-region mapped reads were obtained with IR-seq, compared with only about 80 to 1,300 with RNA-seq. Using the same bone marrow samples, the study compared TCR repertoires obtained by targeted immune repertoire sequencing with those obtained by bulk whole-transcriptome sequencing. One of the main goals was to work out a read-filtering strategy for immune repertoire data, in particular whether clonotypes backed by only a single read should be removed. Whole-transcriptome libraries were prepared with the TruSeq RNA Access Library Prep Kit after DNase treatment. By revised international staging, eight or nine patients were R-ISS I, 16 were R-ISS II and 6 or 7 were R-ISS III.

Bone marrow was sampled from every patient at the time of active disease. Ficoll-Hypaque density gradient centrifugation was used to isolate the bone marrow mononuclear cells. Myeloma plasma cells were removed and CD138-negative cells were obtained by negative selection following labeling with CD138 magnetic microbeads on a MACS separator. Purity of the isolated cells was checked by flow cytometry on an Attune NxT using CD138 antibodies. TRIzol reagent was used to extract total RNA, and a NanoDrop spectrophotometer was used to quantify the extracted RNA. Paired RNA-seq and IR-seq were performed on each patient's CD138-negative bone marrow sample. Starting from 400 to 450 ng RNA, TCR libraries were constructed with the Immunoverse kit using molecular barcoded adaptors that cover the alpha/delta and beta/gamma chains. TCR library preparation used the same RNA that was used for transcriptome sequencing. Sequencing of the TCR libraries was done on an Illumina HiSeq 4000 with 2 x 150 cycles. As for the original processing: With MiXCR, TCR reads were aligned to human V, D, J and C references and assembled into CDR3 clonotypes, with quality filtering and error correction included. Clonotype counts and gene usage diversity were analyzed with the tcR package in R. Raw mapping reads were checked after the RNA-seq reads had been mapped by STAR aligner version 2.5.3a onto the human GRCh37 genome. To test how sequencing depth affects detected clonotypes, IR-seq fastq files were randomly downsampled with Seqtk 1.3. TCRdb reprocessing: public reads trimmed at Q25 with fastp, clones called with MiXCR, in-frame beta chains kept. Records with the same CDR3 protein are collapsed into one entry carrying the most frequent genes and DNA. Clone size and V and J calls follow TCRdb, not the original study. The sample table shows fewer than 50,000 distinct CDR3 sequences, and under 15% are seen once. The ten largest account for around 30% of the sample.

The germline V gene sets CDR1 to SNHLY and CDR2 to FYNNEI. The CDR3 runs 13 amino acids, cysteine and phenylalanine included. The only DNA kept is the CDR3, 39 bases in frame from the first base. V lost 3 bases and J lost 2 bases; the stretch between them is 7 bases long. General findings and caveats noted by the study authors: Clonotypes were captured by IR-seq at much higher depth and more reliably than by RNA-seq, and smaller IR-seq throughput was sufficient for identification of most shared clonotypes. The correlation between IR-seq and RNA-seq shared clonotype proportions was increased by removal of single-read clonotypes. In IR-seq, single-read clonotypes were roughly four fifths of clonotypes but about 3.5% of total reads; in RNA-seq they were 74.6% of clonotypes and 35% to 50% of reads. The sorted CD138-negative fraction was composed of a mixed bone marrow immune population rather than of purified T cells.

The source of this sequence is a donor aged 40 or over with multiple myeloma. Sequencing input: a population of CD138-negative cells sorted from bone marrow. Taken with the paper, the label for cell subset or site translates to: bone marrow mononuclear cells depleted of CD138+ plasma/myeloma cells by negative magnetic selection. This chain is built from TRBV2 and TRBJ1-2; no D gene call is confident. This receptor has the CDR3 CASSDIGNYGYTF. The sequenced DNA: TGTGCCAGCAGTGATATAGGCAACTATGGCTACACCTTC. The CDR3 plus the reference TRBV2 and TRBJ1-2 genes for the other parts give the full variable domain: EPEVTQTPSHQVTQMGQEVILRCVPISNHLYFYWYRQILGQKVEFLVSFYNNEISEKSEIFDDQFSVERPDGSNFTLKIRSTKLEDSAMYFCASSDIGNYGYTFGSGTRLTVV.